The 20 T cell receptor beta chains below were found in one sample sequenced in a study of blood T cell repertoires in COVID-19. The table came from immunoSEQ multiplex PCR; TCRdb's copy has only in-frame clones and leaves some out. Among about 270,000 clones listed, about 90% were seen once. The source material was PBMCs or T cells enriched from blood (not recorded which). All receptors come from a woman in her thirties with acute COVID-19.

The rearrangement joins TRBV23-1 to TRBJ2-1; possible D gene TRBD1, 6 bases. TRBV23-1 is noted as an ORF with a role that remains uncertain. V was cut by 0 bases and J by 5 bases, with 14 bases left in between. The CDR3 is 16 residues long. The CDR3 protein is CASSQSKGELNNEQFF. The CDR3 nucleotides read TGCGCCAGCAGTCAATCGAAGGGGGAGTTGAACAATGAGCAGTTCTTC.

The V gene is TRBV30, the J gene TRBJ2-1, with D possibly matching TRBD2 (5 bases). CDR3 length: 13 amino acids. Germline CDR1 is GTSNPN and CDR2 is SVGIG (reference sequence). V was clipped by 0 bases and J by 9 bases, with 12 bases between them. The CDR3 sequence is CAWSVASTGEQFF. In nucleotides, the CDR3 is TGTGCCTGGAGTGTAGCTAGCACGGGTGAGCAGTTCTTC.

The rearrangement links TRBV10-3 to TRBJ1-4; 9 bases align to TRBD1. The CDR3 is 15 amino acids. V lost 6 bases to trimming and J lost 5 bases; unmatched junction nucleotides: 7. CDR1 and CDR2 from the germline V gene are ENHRY and SYGVKD. CDR3 in DNA: TGTGCCATCAGCGATTCCGGGACAGGGAATGAAAAACTGTTTTTT. It is translated as CAISDSGTGNEKLFF.

The V gene is TRBV7-9, the J gene TRBJ2-1, with D possibly being TRBD2 (6 bases). Trimming took off 0 bases at V and 3 bases at J, with 12 bases between the two ends. The CDR3 length is 16 residues. Germline CDR1 and CDR2: SEHNR and FQNEAQ (reference sequence). The CDR3 region is CASSLASEGNYNEQFF. The DNA for the CDR3 is TGTGCCAGCAGCTTAGCGTCGGAGGGGAACTACAATGAGCAGTTCTTC.

The chain uses TRBV28 and TRBJ2-1; tentative D call: TRBD2 (6 bases). Germline V gene lookup returns CDR1 MDHEN and CDR2 SYDVKM. V lost 5 bases and J 2 bases, leaving 16 bases between the germline ends. The CDR3 runs 16 residues. CDR3 protein: CASSPLALGTYNEQFF. CDR3 bases: TGTGCCAGCAGTCCGCTAGCGTTGGGGACCTACAATGAGCAGTTCTTC. The whole variable domain, filled in from reference TRBV28 and TRBJ2-1, reads DVKVTQSSRYLVKRTGEKVFLECVQDMDHENMFWYRQDPGLGLRLIYFSYDVKMKEKGDIPEGYSVSREKKERFSLILESASTNQTSMYLCASSPLALGTYNEQFFGPGTRLTVL.

The gene calls are TRBV28 and TRBJ2-5; the match to TRBD2 covers 11 bases. With V trimmed by 2 bases and J by 4 bases, 6 bases remained unmatched. Germline CDR1 MDHEN, CDR2 SYDVKM. The CDR3 spans 16 residues. CDR3 nucleotides: TGTGCCAGCAGTTTAAGTAGCGGGAGGGCCCCAGAGACCCAGTACTTC. It encodes CASSLSSGRAPETQYF.

The rearrangement links TRBV6-5 to TRBJ2-7, with TRBD1 as a possible D gene (6 bases). V was trimmed by 4 bases and J by 6 bases, leaving 10 bases between them. CDR3 length: 12 amino acids. Germline CDR1 MNHEY, CDR2 SVGAGI. CDR3 protein: CASSSGVGEQYF. CDR3 bases: TGTGCCAGCAGTTCAGGGGTCGGCGAGCAGTACTTC.

The table lists this clone with a count of one. The V call is TRBV5-1, the J call TRBJ2-2, with 12 bases identical to TRBD2. This CDR3 is built from 16 residues. Trimming took 4 bases from V and 6 from J; bases not matched to a gene: 7. Germline V CDR1 and CDR2: SGHRS, YFSETQ. In nucleotides, the CDR3 is TGCGCCAGCAGCCCCGGACTAGCGGGAAAGGCCGGGGAGCTGTTTTTT. Translation: CASSPGLAGKAGELFF.

Only one count was recorded for this clone. This chain uses TRBV7-9 with TRBJ2-1; D is uncertain. The CDR3 covers 14 residues. With 7 bases removed from V and 3 bases from J, the gap between germline ends came to 13 bases. The germline gives CDR1 SEHNR, CDR2 FQNEAQ (reference sequence). The CDR3 loop is CASTPGSYYNEQFF. In nucleotides, the CDR3 is TGTGCCAGCACCCCCGGGTCCTACTACAATGAGCAGTTCTTC.

The rearrangement links TRBV9 to TRBJ2-7; D may be TRBD1 (6 bases). V lost 4 bases and J lost 3, with 14 bases in between. This CDR3 has 14 amino acids. Looked up from germline, CDR1 is SGDLS and CDR2 is YYNGEE. CDR3 protein: CASSKTGYDYEQYF. The CDR3, as DNA: TGTGCCAGCAGCAAAACAGGGTATGACTACGAGCAGTACTTC.

V usage is TRBV7-9 and J usage is TRBJ2-1, with D perhaps matching TRBD1 (5 bases). The V end was cut by 5 bases, the J end by 13 bases, with 15 bases between. This CDR3 is built from 12 residues. Germline V gene sequence: CDR1 SEHNR, CDR2 FQNEAQ (reference sequence). CDR3 DNA: TGTGCCAGCAGCCCGACTGACAGAGAACAGTTCTTC. Translated: CASSPTDREQFF. Supplemented by reference TRBV7-9 and TRBJ2-1, the full variable domain reads DTGVSQNPRHKITKRGQNVTFRCDPISEHNRLYWYRQTLGQGPEFLTYFQNEAQLEKSRLLSDRFSAERPKGSFSTLEIQRTEQGDSAMYLCASSPTDREQFFGPGTRLTVL.

The rearrangement uses TRBV5-5 and TRBJ1-1; perhaps TRBD1 as D (6 bases). From germline, CDR1 is SGHKS and CDR2 YYEKEE (reference sequence). The CDR3 totals 14 residues. V lost 4 bases to trimming and J lost 5 bases, with 15 bases between them. For the CDR3, the DNA is TGTGCCAGCAGCAGCCACCACAGGGAAACTGAAGCTTTCTTT. Translation: CASSSHHRETEAFF.

This clone was detected only once. The chain combines TRBV3-1 (or the pseudogene TRBV3-2) with TRBJ1-3; D call uncertain. V shed 0 bases and J shed 9 bases, with 12 bases lying between them. This CDR3 is built from 14 residues. The germline CDR1 and CDR2 sequences are LGHDT and YNNKEL (reference sequence). CDR3 protein: CASSQESRRGTIYF. The DNA of the CDR3 is TGTGCCAGCAGCCAAGAAAGTCGTCGGGGCACCATATATTTT.

This chain joins TRBV9 and TRBJ1-2, with D tentatively TRBD1 (5 bases). The CDR3 covers 14 residues. The V gene lost 0 bases and the J gene lost 4 bases, with 10 bases spanning the gap. CDR1 and CDR2 from the germline V gene are SGDLS and YYNGEE. CDR3 sequence reads: CASSVVEQAYGYTF. The CDR3 DNA reads TGTGCCAGCAGCGTAGTTGAACAGGCCTATGGCTACACCTTC.

The V call is TRBV3-1 (or the pseudogene TRBV3-2), the J call TRBJ2-5, with 7 bases aligning to TRBD2. V trimming: 1 base; J trimming: 10 bases; junction bases outside the gene matches: 9. Germline V gives CDR1 LGHDT, CDR2 YNNKEL (reference sequence). The length of the CDR3 is 14 residues. CDR3 coding DNA: TGTGCCAGCAGCCAAGGCCCCCATGGGGGGGTCCAGTACTTC. It yields the protein CASSQGPHGGVQYF.

The CDR3: CATRGRVTGELFF. The CDR3 DNA reads as TGTGCCACCAGGGGGCGAGTCACCGGGGAGCTGTTTTTT. This sequence joins TRBV14 and TRBJ2-2, with 8 positions matching TRBD1. J was trimmed by 4 bases and V by 10 bases; bases with no gene match: 5. This CDR3 region has 13 residues. Germline CDR1 and CDR2: SGHDN and FVKESK.

V usage is TRBV2 and J usage is TRBJ2-5; TRBD1 aligns across 7 bases. CDR1 SNHLY and CDR2 FYNNEI come from the germline V gene. The CDR3 totals 14 residues. Unmatched junction bases numbered 14, after V lost 11 bases and J lost 5 bases. The DNA of the CDR3 is TGTGCCGGCCGAAAGGAAGGGGGCGTCGAGACCCAGTACTTC. This gives the protein CAGRKEGGVETQYF.

The chain employs TRBV5-1 and TRBJ2-1; 7 nucleotides line up with TRBD1. This CDR3 region has 14 residues. The germline V gene has CDR1 SGHRS and CDR2 YFSETQ. Trimming took 2 bases from V and 4 from J; bases not matched to a gene: 3. The chain's CDR3 is CASSFGTEYNEQFF. The CDR3 region has the DNA TGCGCCAGCAGCTTCGGGACAGAATACAATGAGCAGTTCTTC.

This chain uses TRBV28 with TRBJ2-7, with TRBD1 matching over 9 bases. Germline CDR1 and CDR2: MDHEN and SYDVKM. V was clipped by 8 bases and J by 6 bases; unmatched bases: 5. The CDR3 has 12 amino acids. CDR3 loop: CASETGGAEQYF. The DNA of the CDR3 is TGTGCCAGCGAAACAGGGGGCGCCGAGCAGTACTTC.

Only a few counts were recorded for this clone. The J gene is TRBJ2-7, the V gene TRBV2, with a possible D match to TRBD2 (6 bases). The CDR3 has 14 residues. Trimming cost V 8 bases and J 2 bases, with 16 bases left between them. Per the germline V gene, CDR1 is SNHLY and CDR2 is FYNNEI. The CDR3 loop is CASLEGRVTYEQYF. CDR3 nucleotides: TGTGCCAGCCTGGAGGGCAGGGTGACCTACGAGCAGTACTTC. Full variable domain (rest looked up from reference TRBV2 and TRBJ2-7): EPEVTQTPSHQVTQMGQEVILRCVPISNHLYFYWYRQILGQKVEFLVSFYNNEISEKSEIFDDQFSVERPDGSNFTLKIRSTKLEDSAMYFCASLEGRVTYEQYFGPGTRLTVT.